These 15 T cell receptor beta chains share one sample of origin, sequenced in a study of immune evolution from preneoplasia to lung adenocarcinoma. Libraries were prepared by immunoSEQ multiplex PCR; TCRdb keeps only in-frame clonotypes and omits some of them. This sample has about 14,000 clones, with around 80% found just once. The sample taken for sequencing was FFPE minimally invasive lung adenocarcinoma tissue. These receptors all stem from a person in their 70s with lung adenocarcinoma.

The rearrangement joins TRBV30 to TRBJ2-1, with a weak D call TRBD2 (6 bases). Germline V lookup: CDR1 GTSNPN, CDR2 SVGIG (reference sequence). Between the trimmed V and J ends, which lost 6 bases and 5 bases, there was a span of 14 bases. CDR3 length equals 13 residues. CDR3 sequence reads: CACRLELNNEQFF. CDR3 bases: TGTGCCTGTCGACTAGAGCTCAACAATGAGCAGTTCTTC.

The chain joins TRBV5-6 to TRBJ1-5, with D possibly TRBD1 on 5 matching bases. There are 14 residues in the CDR3. The V gene lost 0 bases and the J gene lost 4 bases, with 8 bases spanning the gap. Germline-derived CDR1 and CDR2 are SGHDT and YYEEEE. The CDR3 DNA is TGTGCCAGCAGCTTGGCCAGGGTGAATCAGCCCCAGCATTTT. Its translation is CASSLARVNQPQHF.

This clone appeared a single time. This chain connects TRBV27 to TRBJ2-3; a weak D match, TRBD2 (6 bases). The CDR3 totals 16 residues. CDR1 and CDR2 (germline): MNHEY, SMNVEV (reference sequence). Between the trimmed V and J ends, which lost 6 bases and 0 bases, there was a span of 16 bases. This CDR3 is CASRWRGAPSTDTQYF. Here the CDR3 DNA reads TGTGCCAGCAGATGGAGGGGAGCCCCTAGCACAGATACGCAGTATTTT.

The chain combines TRBV11-3 with TRBJ2-1, with D tentatively TRBD2 (6 bases). Looked up from germline, CDR1 is SGHNT and CDR2 is YENEEA. This CDR3 has 14 residues. Trimming pared 6 bases from V and 6 bases from J, leaving 15 bases between. The CDR3: CASSLRLGGNEQFF. DNA of the CDR3: TGTGCCAGCAGTCTTCGACTAGGAGGCAATGAGCAGTTCTTC.

V usage is TRBV5-6 and J usage is TRBJ1-6, with TRBD1 matching over 7 bases. CDR1 SGHDT and CDR2 YYEEEE come from the germline V gene. V was clipped by 3 bases and J by 9 bases; unmatched bases: 9. CDR3 length: 15 residues. In DNA form, the CDR3 reads TGTGCCAGCAGCTATAGGGCAGGGGGTTTTTCACCCCTCCACTTT. Protein sequence: CASSYRAGGFSPLHF.

This clone has a handful of counts. The V gene is TRBV7-8, the J gene TRBJ2-1; D is possibly TRBD1 or TRBD2 (5 bases each). This CDR3 comprises 13 residues. From germline, CDR1 is SGHVS and CDR2 FQNEAQ. Trimming removed 5 bases at V and 8 bases at J, with 13 bases between. Here the CDR3 DNA reads TGTGCCAGCAGCCCCACGAGGGGCGATGAGCAGTTCTTC. The encoded protein is CASSPTRGDEQFF.

The J gene is TRBJ1-2, the V gene TRBV11-2, with a tentative D call TRBD1 (6 bases). This CDR3 contains 15 residues. Germline values: CDR1 SGHAT, CDR2 FQNNGV. V was shortened by 0 bases and J by 7 bases, with 15 bases between the two germline ends. CDR3 sequence reads: CASSLDRYGGSGYTF. In DNA, the CDR3 is TGTGCCAGCAGCTTAGATCGGTACGGGGGCTCTGGCTACACCTTC.

The chain is built from TRBV5-5 and TRBJ2-7, with D unresolved. This CDR3 has 14 residues. Germline V gene lookup returns CDR1 SGHKS and CDR2 YYEKEE (reference sequence). V dropped 4 bases and J dropped 4 bases, with 15 bases sitting between them. This CDR3 reads CASSPRAQAYEQYF. CDR3 nucleotide sequence: TGTGCCAGCAGCCCCCGGGCCCAGGCTTACGAGCAGTACTTC.

This clone was found once. J is TRBJ2-7 and V is TRBV18; possibly TRBD1 for D (7 bases). Germline V gives CDR1 KGHSH, CDR2 LQKENI. Trimming shortened V by 4 bases and J by 3 bases, and 16 bases separated the two germline ends. CDR3 length: 15 residues. CDR3 sequence (DNA): TGTGCCAGCTCACTCTTCCGGGGGACAGACTACGAGCAGTACTTC. This sequence encodes CASSLFRGTDYEQYF.

This chain joins TRBV7-8 and TRBJ1-5; D might be TRBD1 (5 bases). Germline lookup yields CDR1 SGHVS and CDR2 FQNEAQ. CDR3 length equals 16 residues. The V end lost 4 bases, the J end lost 5 bases, and 18 bases lay between the germline ends. The CDR3 bases are TGTGCCAGCAGCTGGGGAGGGGCAACCAACGATCAGCCCCAGCATTTT. Protein: CASSWGGATNDQPQHF.

The chain uses TRBV5-3 and TRBJ1-2; D remains ambiguous. TRBV5-3 is an open reading frame whose function is uncertain. V was pared by 3 bases and J by 4 bases, with 13 bases between. The CDR3 spans 14 residues. The CDR3 bases are TGTGCCAGAAGCTCCGTCCTTGGCCTCTATGGCTACACCTTC. Translation gives CARSSVLGLYGYTF.

This chain joins TRBV15 and TRBJ2-3; no definite D call. This CDR3 is built from 13 residues. Per germline, CDR1 LNHNV and CDR2 YYDKDF (reference sequence). V was clipped by 6 bases and J by 6 bases, with 13 bases between them. CDR3 coding DNA: TGTGCCACCAGGGACCACGGTGGGGATACGCAGTATTTT. It encodes CATRDHGGDTQYF.

V is TRBV6-5 and J is TRBJ2-7, with D uncertain. Germline V gene sequence: CDR1 MNHEY, CDR2 SVGAGI. The CDR3 contains 13 residues. The V end was cut by 5 bases, the J end by 5 bases, with 13 bases between. For the CDR3, the DNA is TGTGCCAGCAGTCAAGGATCTTCAAACGAGCAGTACTTC. Translating gives CASSQGSSNEQYF.

V usage is TRBV10-3 and J usage is TRBJ1-5; maybe TRBD1 (6 bases). V dropped 4 bases and J dropped 1 base, with 14 bases sitting between them. The CDR3 has 16 amino acids. The V gene's germline CDR1 is ENHRY and CDR2 SYGVKD. CDR3 loop: CAISALGATSNQPQHF. Written as DNA, the CDR3 is TGTGCCATCAGTGCCTTGGGGGCCACGAGCAATCAGCCCCAGCATTTT.

The chain uses TRBV7-9 and TRBJ2-2, with 10 positions matching TRBD2. Germline CDR1 is SEHNR and CDR2 is FQNEAQ (reference sequence). The junction had 7 bases not matched to a gene; V was cut back by 8 bases and J by 7 bases. The CDR3 has 14 amino acids. The CDR3 coding sequence is TGTGCCAGCCTCGCTAGCGGGAGAGGCGGGGAGCTGTTTTTT. It codes for CASLASGRGGELFF.